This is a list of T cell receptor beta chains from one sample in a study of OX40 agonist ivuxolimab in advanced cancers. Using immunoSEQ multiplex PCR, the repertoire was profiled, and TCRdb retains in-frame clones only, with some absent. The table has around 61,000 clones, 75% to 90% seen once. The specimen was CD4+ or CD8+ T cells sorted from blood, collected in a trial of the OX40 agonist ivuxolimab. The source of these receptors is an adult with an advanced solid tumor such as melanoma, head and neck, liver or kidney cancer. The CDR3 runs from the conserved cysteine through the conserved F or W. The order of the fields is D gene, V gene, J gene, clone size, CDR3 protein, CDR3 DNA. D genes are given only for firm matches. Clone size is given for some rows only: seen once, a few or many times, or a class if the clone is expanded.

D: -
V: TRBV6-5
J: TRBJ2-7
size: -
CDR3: CASSQTGTGIYEQYF
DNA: TGTGCCAGCAGTCAGACCGGGACGGGGATCTACGAGCAGTACTTC

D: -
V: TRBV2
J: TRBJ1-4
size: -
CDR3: CTSMGEGEKLFF
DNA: TGTACCAGCATGGGGGAAGGCGAAAAACTGTTTTTT

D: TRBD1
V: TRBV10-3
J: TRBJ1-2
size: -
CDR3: CAISEMYRGYGYTF
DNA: TGTGCCATCAGTGAGATGTACAGGGGCTATGGCTACACCTTC

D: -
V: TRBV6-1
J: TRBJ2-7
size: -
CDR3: CASSGPYREEQYF
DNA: TGTGCCAGCAGTGGTCCTTACAGGGAAGAGCAGTACTTC

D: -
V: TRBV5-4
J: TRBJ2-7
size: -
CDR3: CASSMGLLYEQYF
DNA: TGTGCCAGCAGTATGGGACTCCTCTACGAGCAGTACTTC

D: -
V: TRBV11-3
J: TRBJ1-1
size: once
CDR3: CASSLGAQSTEAFF
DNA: TGTGCCAGCAGCTTAGGGGCCCAGAGCACTGAAGCTTTCTTT

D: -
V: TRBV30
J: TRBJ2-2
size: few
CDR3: CAWKAGNTGELFF
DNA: TGTGCCTGGAAGGCCGGGAACACCGGGGAGCTGTTTTTT

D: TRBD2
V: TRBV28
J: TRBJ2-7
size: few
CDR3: CASSPPTSGSPYEQYF
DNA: TGTGCCAGCAGTCCCCCGACTAGCGGGAGCCCATATGAGCAGTACTTC

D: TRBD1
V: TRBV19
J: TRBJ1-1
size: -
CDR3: CASRNRGWGSVGTEAFF
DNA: TGTGCCAGCCGGAACAGGGGTTGGGGTTCGGTGGGCACTGAAGCTTTCTTT

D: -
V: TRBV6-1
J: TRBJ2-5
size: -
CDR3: CASRGMETQYF
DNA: TGTGCCAGCAGGGGAATGGAGACCCAGTACTTC

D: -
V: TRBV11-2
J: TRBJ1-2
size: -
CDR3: CASSLQQNYGYTF
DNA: TGTGCCAGCAGCTTGCAACAGAACTATGGCTACACCTTC

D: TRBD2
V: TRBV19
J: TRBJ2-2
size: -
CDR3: CASSIGLAGRTGELFF
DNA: TGTGCCAGTAGCATCGGCCTAGCGGGTCGCACCGGGGAGCTGTTTTTT

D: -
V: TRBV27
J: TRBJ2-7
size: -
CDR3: CAITERNSYEQYF
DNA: TGTGCGATTACAGAACGGAACTCCTACGAGCAGTACTTC

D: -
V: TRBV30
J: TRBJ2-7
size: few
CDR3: CAWSDSGVYEQYF
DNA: TGTGCCTGGAGTGACTCTGGAGTATACGAGCAGTACTTC

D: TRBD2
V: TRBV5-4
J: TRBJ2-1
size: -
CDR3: CASGLAGRSSYNEQFF
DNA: TGTGCCAGCGGACTAGCGGGACGAAGCTCCTACAATGAGCAGTTCTTC

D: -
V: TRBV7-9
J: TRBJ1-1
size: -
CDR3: CASSLHNTEAFF
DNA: TGTGCCAGCAGCTTACATAACACTGAAGCTTTCTTT

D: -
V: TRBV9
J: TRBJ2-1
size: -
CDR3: CASSPQLGHEQFF
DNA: TGTGCCAGCAGCCCTCAACTCGGCCATGAGCAGTTCTTC

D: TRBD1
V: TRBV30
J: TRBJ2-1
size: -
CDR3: CAWSRDRVYNEQFF
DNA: TGTGCCTGGAGTCGGGACAGGGTGTACAATGAGCAGTTCTTC

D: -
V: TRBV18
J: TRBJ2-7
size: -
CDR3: CASSRRGLAYEQYF
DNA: TGTGCCAGCTCACGCAGGGGATTGGCCTACGAGCAGTACTTC

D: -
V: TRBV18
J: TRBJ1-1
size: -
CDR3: CASSPQGNTEAFF
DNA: TGTGCCAGCTCACCACAGGGAAACACTGAAGCTTTCTTT

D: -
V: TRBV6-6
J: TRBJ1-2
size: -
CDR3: CASTAGTLYGYTF
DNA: TGTGCCAGCACCGCGGGGACACTCTATGGCTACACCTTC

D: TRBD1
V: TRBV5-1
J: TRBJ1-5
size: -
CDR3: CASSLQGDDQPQHF
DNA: TGCGCCAGCAGCTTACAGGGGGACGATCAGCCCCAGCATTTT

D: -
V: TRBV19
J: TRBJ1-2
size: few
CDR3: CASSIAFRVGDLGYGYTF
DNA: TGTGCCAGTAGTATAGCGTTCCGGGTAGGAGACCTGGGTTATGGCTACACCTTC

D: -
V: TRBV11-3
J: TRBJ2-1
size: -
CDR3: CASSPRPYNEQFF
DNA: TGTGCCAGCAGCCCGAGGCCTTACAATGAGCAGTTCTTC

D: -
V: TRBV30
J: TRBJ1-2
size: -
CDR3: CAWNLLWDPDNYGYTF
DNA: TGTGCCTGGAATTTACTATGGGATCCCGATAACTATGGCTACACCTTC

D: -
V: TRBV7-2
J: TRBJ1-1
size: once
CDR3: CASSVYGGGMNTEAFF
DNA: TGTGCCAGCAGCGTATACGGGGGGGGCATGAACACTGAAGCTTTCTTT

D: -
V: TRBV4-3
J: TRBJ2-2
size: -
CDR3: CASSNFPRGGTGELFF
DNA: TGCGCCAGCAGCAACTTTCCCAGGGGAGGCACCGGGGAGCTGTTTTTT

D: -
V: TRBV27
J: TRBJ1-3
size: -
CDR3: CASSPRTGTGNTIYF
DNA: TGTGCCAGCAGTCCCCGGACGGGGACTGGAAACACCATATATTTT

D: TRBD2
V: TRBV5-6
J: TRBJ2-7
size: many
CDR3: CASSAGGISYEQYF
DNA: TGTGCCAGCAGCGCCGGGGGGATCAGCTACGAGCAGTACTTC

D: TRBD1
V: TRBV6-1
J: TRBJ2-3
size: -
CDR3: CASSDFTGTGHTDTQYF
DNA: TGTGCCAGCAGTGATTTCACCGGGACAGGACACACAGATACGCAGTATTTT

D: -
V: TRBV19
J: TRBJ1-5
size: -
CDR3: CASSIWQGGSNQPQHF
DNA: TGTGCCAGTAGTATCTGGCAGGGTGGAAGCAATCAGCCCCAGCATTTT

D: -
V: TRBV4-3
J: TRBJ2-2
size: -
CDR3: CASSQVPGRNTGELFF
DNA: TGCGCCAGCAGCCAAGTTCCAGGGCGGAACACCGGGGAGCTGTTTTTT

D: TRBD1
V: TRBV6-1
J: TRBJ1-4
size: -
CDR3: CASRGQGGVEKLFF
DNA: TGTGCCAGCAGGGGACAGGGGGGTGTGGAAAAACTGTTTTTT

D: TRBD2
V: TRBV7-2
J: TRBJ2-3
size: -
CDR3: CASSLSLAGGRRDTQYF
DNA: TGTGCCAGCAGCTTAAGTCTAGCGGGGGGGCGGCGGGATACGCAGTATTTT

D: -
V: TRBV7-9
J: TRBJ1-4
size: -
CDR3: CASSLDRTATNEKLFF
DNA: TGTGCCAGCAGCTTAGACAGGACCGCAACTAATGAAAAACTGTTTTTT

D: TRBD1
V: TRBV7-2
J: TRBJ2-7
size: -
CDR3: CASSLYRDSPYEQYF
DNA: TGTGCCAGCAGCTTATACCGGGACAGCCCGTACGAGCAGTACTTC

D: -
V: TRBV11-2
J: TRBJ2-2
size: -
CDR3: CASSLRTNTGELFF
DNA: TGTGCCAGCAGCCTCAGGACGAACACCGGGGAGCTGTTTTTT

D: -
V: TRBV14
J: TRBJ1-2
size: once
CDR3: CASSPLPYGYTF
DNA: TGTGCCAGCAGCCCCTTGCCCTATGGCTACACCTTC

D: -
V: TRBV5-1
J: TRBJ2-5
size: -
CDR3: CASSSAGYPETQYF
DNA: TGCGCCAGCAGCTCGGCAGGGTACCCAGAGACCCAGTACTTC

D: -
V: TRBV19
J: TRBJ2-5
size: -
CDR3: CASSFNGIQETQYF
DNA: TGTGCCAGTAGCTTCAACGGGATCCAAGAGACCCAGTACTTC

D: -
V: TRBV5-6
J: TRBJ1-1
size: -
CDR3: CASSLDSINTEAFF
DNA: TGTGCCAGCAGCTTGGACAGCATAAACACTGAAGCTTTCTTT

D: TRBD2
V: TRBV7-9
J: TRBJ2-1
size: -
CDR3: CASSSMSGRASYNEQFF
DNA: TGTGCCAGCAGCTCGATGAGCGGGAGGGCCTCCTACAATGAGCAGTTCTTC

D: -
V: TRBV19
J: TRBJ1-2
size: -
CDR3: CASSIDQSIGGYGYTF
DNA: TGTGCCAGTAGTATAGATCAAAGCATTGGTGGCTATGGCTACACCTTC

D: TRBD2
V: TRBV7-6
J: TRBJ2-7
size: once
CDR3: CASSSRTSGKFYEQYF
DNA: TGTGCCAGCAGCTCGAGGACTAGCGGGAAGTTCTACGAGCAGTACTTC

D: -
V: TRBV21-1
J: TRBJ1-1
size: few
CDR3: CASRAWTEAFF
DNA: TGTGCCAGTCGAGCCTGGACTGAAGCTTTCTTT

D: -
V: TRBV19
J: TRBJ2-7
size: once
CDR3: CASSKGNTGFYEQYF
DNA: TGTGCCAGTAGTAAGGGTAATACAGGGTTCTACGAGCAGTACTTC

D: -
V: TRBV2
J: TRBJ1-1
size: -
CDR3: CASSARTASTEAFF
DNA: TGTGCCAGCAGTGCCCGGACAGCCAGCACTGAAGCTTTCTTT

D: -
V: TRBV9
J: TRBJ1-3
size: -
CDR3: CASRKVGRRPGQYSGNTIYF
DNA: TGTGCCAGCAGGAAAGTAGGACGGCGACCGGGACAATACTCTGGAAACACCATATATTTT

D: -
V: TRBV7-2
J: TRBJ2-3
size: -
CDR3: CASSLVGGAQSDTQYF
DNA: TGTGCCAGCAGCTTAGTTGGGGGGGCCCAATCAGATACGCAGTATTTT

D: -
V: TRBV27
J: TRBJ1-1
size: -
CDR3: CASSLGRQGAVAFF
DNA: TGTGCCAGCAGTTTGGGGCGGCAAGGAGCTGTCGCTTTCTTT

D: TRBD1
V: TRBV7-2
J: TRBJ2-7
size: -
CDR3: CASAPGQGTYEQYF
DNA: TGTGCCAGCGCTCCGGGACAGGGCACCTACGAGCAGTACTTC

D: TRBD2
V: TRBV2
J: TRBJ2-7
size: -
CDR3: CASSSERDSYEQYF
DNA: TGTGCCAGCAGCAGCGAGCGGGACTCCTACGAGCAGTACTTC

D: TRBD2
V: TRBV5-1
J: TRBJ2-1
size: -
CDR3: CASSKSGDRSNNEQFF
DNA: TGCGCCAGCAGCAAAAGCGGGGACCGCTCTAACAATGAGCAGTTCTTC

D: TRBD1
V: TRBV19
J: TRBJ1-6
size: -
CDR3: CASRGQGSNSPLHF
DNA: TGTGCCAGTAGAGGACAGGGTTCTAATTCACCCCTCCACTTT

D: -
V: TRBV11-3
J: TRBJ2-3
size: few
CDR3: CASSLALSTDTQYF
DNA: TGTGCCAGCAGCTTAGCCCTTTCCACAGATACGCAGTATTTT

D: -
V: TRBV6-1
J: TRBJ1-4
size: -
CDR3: CASSPERLVNEKLFF
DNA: TGTGCCAGCAGCCCTGAAAGGTTGGTGAATGAAAAACTGTTTTTT

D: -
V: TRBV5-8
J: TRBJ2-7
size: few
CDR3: CASRWDPVYEQYF
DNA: TGTGCCAGCAGATGGGACCCCGTCTACGAGCAGTACTTC

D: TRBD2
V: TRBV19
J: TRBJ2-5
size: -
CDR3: CASSTPGLAGETQYF
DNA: TGTGCCAGTAGTACACCGGGACTAGCGGGAGAGACCCAGTACTTC

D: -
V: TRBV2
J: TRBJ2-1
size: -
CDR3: CASRELGANYNEQFF
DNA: TGTGCCAGCAGAGAACTAGGCGCTAACTACAATGAGCAGTTCTTC